The 26 T cell receptor beta chains reported below all come from one sample, sequenced in a study of blood T cell repertoires in COVID-19 (dated by TCRdb to the early 2020s). Receptor amplification or capture employed the immunoSEQ multiplex PCR assay. Imported from immuneACCESS, the table was reduced by TCRdb to in-frame sequences with V and J called. These copies leave out some clones; in studies compared against another copy, an unresolved V gene accounts for under half, and the cause of the remainder is not known. The sample table shows a few hundred thousand clones, and 70% to 90% are seen once. The ten largest clones capture 2% to 3% of the sample. Source material: peripheral blood. These receptors all stem from a woman in her seventies with COVID-19, enrolled during active disease.

A single count supports this clone. This rearrangement joins TRBV7-9 to TRBJ2-2; D remains ambiguous. This CDR3 has 14 amino acids. CDR1 SEHNR and CDR2 FQNEAQ come from the germline V gene (reference sequence). V was pared by 5 bases and J by 6 bases, with 13 bases between. As DNA, the CDR3 is TGTGCCAGCAGCCAGAGGAGCCTTCCCGGGGAGCTGTTTTTT. Translated, it gives CASSQRSLPGELFF.

V usage is TRBV3-1 (or the pseudogene TRBV3-2) and J usage is TRBJ2-1; 8 bases are a match to TRBD2. Germline V lookup: CDR1 LGHDT, CDR2 YNNKEL (reference sequence). CDR3 size: 15 residues. V gave up 4 bases and J gave up 9 bases; unmatched junction bases: 11. CDR3: CASSPSGTSLGEQFF. CDR3 DNA: TGTGCCAGCAGCCCTTCCGGGACTAGTCTCGGTGAGCAGTTCTTC.

This clone was picked up a small number of times. V and J are TRBV5-8 and TRBJ2-7, with D perhaps matching TRBD1 (6 bases). CDR3 length: 14 amino acids. Trimming removed 3 bases from V and 5 bases from J, with 15 bases in between. Germline V gives CDR1 SGHTS, CDR2 YDEGEE. CDR3 protein: CASSSPTGTDEQYF. The DNA of the CDR3 is TGTGCCAGCAGCTCCCCGACAGGAACGGACGAGCAGTACTTC.

This clone has a single count. This rearrangement joins TRBV7-2 to TRBJ2-3; 8 nucleotides line up with TRBD2. V dropped 5 bases and J dropped 5; count of bases not matched to a gene: 6. The CDR3 contains 14 residues. Germline CDR1 is SGHTA and CDR2 is FQGNSA. The CDR3 loop is CASSKGLVQDTQYF. The CDR3 DNA is TGTGCCAGCAGCAAGGGACTAGTCCAAGATACGCAGTATTTT.

The chain recombines TRBV7-9 with TRBJ2-3; 9 bases map to TRBD1. Germline CDR1 is SEHNR and CDR2 is FQNEAQ (reference sequence). The trim removed 1 base at V and 4 bases at J, leaving 6 bases unmatched. The length of the CDR3 is 16 residues. The CDR3 sequence: CASSLGAGQGSDTQYF. The CDR3 DNA is TGTGCCAGCAGCTTAGGGGCGGGACAGGGTTCAGATACGCAGTATTTT.

The genes are TRBV5-6 and TRBJ2-1; no firm D call. Trimming left V 2 bases short and J 5 bases short, with 5 bases between. Germline V CDR1 and CDR2: SGHDT, YYEEEE. CDR3 length equals 12 residues. The CDR3 nucleotides are TGTGCCAGCAGCTTTGTCAACAATGAGCAGTTCTTC. Amino acid sequence: CASSFVNNEQFF.

J is TRBJ1-1 and V is TRBV9, with 9 bases matching TRBD1. V shed 1 base and J 6 bases; nucleotides not matched to a gene: 1. Germline V CDR1 and CDR2: SGDLS, YYNGEE. The CDR3 sequence is 13 residues long. The DNA for the CDR3 is TGTGCCAGCAGCGTAAGGGACAGGGCTGAAGCTTTCTTT. The encoded protein is CASSVRDRAEAFF.

Written as DNA, the CDR3 is TGTGCCAGCAGCGAGGGACTAGTCGGGGACAATGAGCAGTTCTTC. This encodes CASSEGLVGDNEQFF. This sequence joins TRBV6-5 and TRBJ2-1, with 8 bases lining up with TRBD2. V lost 6 bases to trimming and J lost 5 bases; unmatched junction nucleotides: 9. This CDR3 has 15 residues. Germline V lookup: CDR1 MNHEY, CDR2 SVGAGI.

The V and J genes are TRBV15 and TRBJ2-1; TRBD2 might be the D (6 bases). Between the trimmed V and J ends, which lost 0 bases and 2 bases, there was a span of 8 bases. Germline assignment: CDR1 LNHNV and CDR2 YYDKDF (reference sequence). The CDR3 runs to 15 residues. This chain's CDR3 is CATSRDGGTYNEQFF. DNA of the CDR3: TGTGCCACCAGCAGAGATGGCGGGACCTACAATGAGCAGTTCTTC.

The rearrangement links TRBV5-6 to TRBJ1-5, with 8 bases aligning to TRBD1. V was pared by 0 bases and J by 4 bases, with 6 bases of the junction left unmatched. The CDR3 has 16 amino acids. The germline CDR1 and CDR2 sequences are SGHDT and YYEEEE. In DNA form, the CDR3 reads TGTGCCAGCAGCTTGGGATCAGGGGGCCCGAATCAGCCCCAGCATTTT. It translates to CASSLGSGGPNQPQHF. Full variable domain (missing parts from reference TRBV5-6 and TRBJ1-5): DAGVTQSPTHLIKTRGQQVTLRCSPKSGHDTVSWYQQALGQGPQFIFQYYEEEERQRGNFPDRFSGHQFPNYSSELNVNALLLGDSALYLCASSLGSGGPNQPQHFGDGTRLSIL.

This clone was found a few times. The rearrangement joins TRBV3-1 (or the pseudogene TRBV3-2) to TRBJ2-1; D might be TRBD1 (6 bases). V lost 8 bases and J 0 bases, leaving 11 bases between the germline ends. The V gene's germline CDR1 is LGHDT and CDR2 YNNKEL (reference sequence). The CDR3 sequence is 14 residues long. For the CDR3, the DNA is TGTGCCAGCTCGGGACATAGCTCCTACAATGAGCAGTTCTTC. It is translated as CASSGHSSYNEQFF.

The rearrangement joins TRBV30 to TRBJ1-5; no clear D. The CDR3 totals 13 residues. Germline lookup yields CDR1 GTSNPN and CDR2 SVGIG (reference sequence). Trimming pared 2 bases from V and 9 bases from J, leaving 14 bases between. The DNA for the CDR3 is TGTGCCTGGAGTATCCGGGATATAACGCCCCAGCATTTT. Translating it yields CAWSIRDITPQHF. Looking up the rest from reference TRBV30 and TRBJ1-5 gives the full variable domain: SQTIHQWPATLVQPVGSPLSLECTVEGTSNPNLYWYRQAAGRGLQLLFYSVGIGQISSEVPQNLSASRPQDRQFILSSKKLLLSDSGFYLCAWSIRDITPQHFGDGTRLSIL.

CDR3 bases: TGTGCCAGCAGCTTAGCTCGGTGGGGGGGAGGCGGGGACTACGAGCAGTACTTC. Translating it yields CASSLARWGGGGDYEQYF. This chain connects TRBV11-2 to TRBJ2-7; 7 nucleotides match TRBD2. V lost 1 base to trimming and J lost 3 bases; unmatched junction nucleotides: 15. This CDR3 has 18 residues. The germline V gene encodes CDR1 SGHAT and CDR2 FQNNGV.

V and J are TRBV29-1 and TRBJ1-6; 7 bases are a match to TRBD1. The CDR3 runs 13 residues. Germline CDR1 SQVTM, CDR2 ANQGSEA. V gave up 4 bases and J gave up 10 bases; unmatched junction bases: 7. CDR3 amino acids: CSVGEGAGSPLHF. CDR3 sequence (DNA): TGCAGCGTTGGCGAGGGGGCTGGATCACCCCTCCACTTT.

J is TRBJ2-1 and V is TRBV27, with 11 nucleotides matching TRBD2. CDR1 MNHEY and CDR2 SMNVEV come from the germline V gene (reference sequence). The ends lost 6 bases at V and 0 bases at J; junction bases unmatched: 4. The CDR3 totals 16 residues. CDR3 protein: CASRSSGGSSYNEQFF. CDR3 DNA sequence: TGTGCCAGCAGATCTAGCGGGGGGAGCTCCTACAATGAGCAGTTCTTC.

V is TRBV28 and J is TRBJ2-3; 9 nucleotides line up with TRBD1. The CDR3 sequence is 17 residues long. Germline CDR1 is MDHEN and CDR2 is SYDVKM. V shed 3 bases, J shed 0 bases, and the junction held 7 bases outside the gene matches. CDR3 region: CASSFGDRELSTDTQYF. The CDR3 region has the DNA TGTGCCAGCAGTTTTGGGGACAGGGAACTTAGCACAGATACGCAGTATTTT.

The chain carries TRBV6-2 or TRBV6-3 and TRBJ1-1, with D possibly being TRBD1 (5 bases). V was clipped by 5 bases and J by 5 bases, with 15 bases between them. The length of the CDR3 is 14 residues. CDR1 and CDR2 (germline): MNHEY, SVGEGT. The chain's CDR3 is CASSREEGRTEAFF. The DNA for the CDR3 is TGTGCCAGCAGTCGGGAGGAGGGGAGGACTGAAGCTTTCTTT.

The chain carries TRBV30 and TRBJ1-1; 8 bases are shared with TRBD1. Germline CDR1 and CDR2: GTSNPN and SVGIG (reference sequence). This CDR3 comprises 14 residues. V lost 3 bases to trimming and J lost 4 bases; unmatched junction nucleotides: 7. In DNA, the CDR3 is TGTGCCTGGAGACGGGACAGGAGAGGCACTGAAGCTTTCTTT. Protein: CAWRRDRRGTEAFF.

The gene calls are TRBV6-1 and TRBJ2-2, with D possibly matching TRBD2 (6 bases). This CDR3 has 15 amino acids. V lost 1 base and J lost 5, with 11 bases in between. From germline, CDR1 is MNHNS and CDR2 SASEGT. This CDR3 is CASSEESGRTGELFF. CDR3 nucleotide sequence: TGTGCCAGCAGTGAAGAATCAGGGAGGACCGGGGAGCTGTTTTTT.

This clone has a single count. The chain couples TRBV4-3 to TRBJ2-1; possibly TRBD1 for D (5 bases). Germline CDR1 LGHNA, CDR2 YSLEER. The CDR3 length is 16 residues. Trimming removed 2 bases at V and 8 bases at J, with 19 bases between. The CDR3 spells CASSQSPIPQGDEQFF. CDR3 coding DNA: TGCGCCAGCAGCCAAAGCCCCATCCCCCAGGGTGATGAGCAGTTCTTC.

The genes are TRBV4-3 and TRBJ2-3; a weak D match, TRBD2 (5 bases). Germline V gene sequence: CDR1 LGHNA, CDR2 YSLEER. The CDR3 has 16 residues. V lost 4 bases and J lost 5, with 19 bases in between. The CDR3 protein is CASSPGGLLVRDTQYF. The CDR3 nucleotides are TGCGCCAGCAGCCCCGGCGGGCTGTTGGTACGAGATACGCAGTATTTT.

The V and J genes are TRBV11-1 and TRBJ2-1; 8 positions match TRBD1. The germline gives CDR1 SGHAT, CDR2 FQDESV (reference sequence). Trimming took 1 base from V and 7 from J; bases not matched to a gene: 6. The CDR3 has 15 residues. This chain's CDR3 is CASSLGQGARNEQFF. CDR3 DNA sequence: TGTGCCAGCAGCTTAGGGCAGGGGGCTAGGAATGAGCAGTTCTTC.

J is TRBJ2-2 and V is TRBV6-4, with D possibly TRBD2 on 5 matching bases. V was clipped by 2 bases and J by 2 bases, with 9 bases between them. Germline V gene lookup returns CDR1 MRHNA and CDR2 SNTAGT. The CDR3 sequence is 15 residues long. In DNA form, the CDR3 reads TGTGCCAGCAGTGACGAGGGCGGAAACACCGGGGAGCTGTTTTTT. Residues: CASSDEGGNTGELFF.

This clone has a single count. The chain has TRBV6-5 and TRBJ2-2; D might be TRBD1 (6 bases). Trimming removed 7 bases at V and 6 bases at J, with 18 bases between. The length of the CDR3 is 15 residues. Looked up from germline, CDR1 is MNHEY and CDR2 is SVGAGI. CDR3 in amino acids: CASISYGKGAGELFF. The CDR3 DNA sequence: TGTGCCAGCATCTCTTATGGCAAGGGGGCCGGGGAGCTGTTTTTT.

The chain combines TRBV7-3 with TRBJ1-1, with 8 bases lining up with TRBD1. V lost 1 base and J lost 2; bases outside the gene matches: 3. Germline V lookup: CDR1 SGHTA, CDR2 FQGTGA. The CDR3 runs 15 residues. The CDR3 DNA reads TGTGCCAGCAGCTTAATGTCAGGGGGCAACACTGAAGCTTTCTTT. Translated: CASSLMSGGNTEAFF.

This clone was observed a handful of times. This sequence joins TRBV7-2 and TRBJ2-7, with D perhaps matching TRBD1 (6 bases). Germline V CDR1 and CDR2: SGHTA, FQGNSA. Trimming took off 3 bases at V and 6 bases at J, with 9 bases between the two ends. The length of the CDR3 is 12 residues. CDR3 sequence reads: CASSFGQTEQYF. In DNA form, the CDR3 reads TGTGCCAGCAGCTTCGGACAGACCGAGCAGTACTTC. The complete variable domain, with remaining parts taken from reference TRBV7-2 and TRBJ2-7, reads GAGVSQSPSNKVTEKGKDVELRCDPISGHTALYWYRQSLGQGLEFLIYFQGNSAPDKSGLPSDRFSAERTGGSVSTLTIQRTQQEDSAVYLCASSFGQTEQYFGPGTRLTVT.